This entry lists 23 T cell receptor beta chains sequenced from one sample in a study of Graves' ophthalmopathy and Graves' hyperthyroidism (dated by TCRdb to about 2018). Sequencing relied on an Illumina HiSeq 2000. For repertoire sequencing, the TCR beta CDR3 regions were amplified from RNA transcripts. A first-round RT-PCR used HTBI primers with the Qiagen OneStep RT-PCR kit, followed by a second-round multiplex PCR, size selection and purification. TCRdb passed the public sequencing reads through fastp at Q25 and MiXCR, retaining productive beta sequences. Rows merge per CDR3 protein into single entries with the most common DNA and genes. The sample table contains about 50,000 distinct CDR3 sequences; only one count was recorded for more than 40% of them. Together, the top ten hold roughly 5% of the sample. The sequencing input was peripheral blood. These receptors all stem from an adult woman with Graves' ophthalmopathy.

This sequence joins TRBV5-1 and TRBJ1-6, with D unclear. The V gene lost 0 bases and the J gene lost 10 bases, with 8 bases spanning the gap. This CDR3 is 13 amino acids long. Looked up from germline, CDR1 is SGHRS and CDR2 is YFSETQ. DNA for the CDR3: TGCGCCAGCAGCTTGGCCGGAAGGTCACCCCTCCACTTT. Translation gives CASSLAGRSPLHF.

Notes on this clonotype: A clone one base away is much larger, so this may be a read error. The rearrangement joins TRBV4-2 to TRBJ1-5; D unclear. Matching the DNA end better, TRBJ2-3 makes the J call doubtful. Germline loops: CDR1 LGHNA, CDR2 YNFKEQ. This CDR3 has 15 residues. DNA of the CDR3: TGTGCCAGCAGCCAAGACCCGGTTAGCAATCAGCCCCAGTATTTT. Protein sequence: CASSQDPVSNQPQYF.

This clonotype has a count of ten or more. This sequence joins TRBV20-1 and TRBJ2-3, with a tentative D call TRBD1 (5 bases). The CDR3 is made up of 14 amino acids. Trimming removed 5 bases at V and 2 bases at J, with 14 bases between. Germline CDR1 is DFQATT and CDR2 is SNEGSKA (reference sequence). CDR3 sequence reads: CSASLRQPTDTQYF. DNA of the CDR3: TGCAGTGCTTCTCTACGACAGCCCACAGATACGCAGTATTTT.

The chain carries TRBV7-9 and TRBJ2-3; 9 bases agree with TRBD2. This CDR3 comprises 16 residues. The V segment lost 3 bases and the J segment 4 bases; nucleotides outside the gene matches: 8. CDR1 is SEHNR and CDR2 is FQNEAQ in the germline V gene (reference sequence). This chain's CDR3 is CASSLEGTSRSDTQYF. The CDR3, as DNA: TGTGCCAGCAGCTTGGAAGGGACTAGCCGTTCAGATACGCAGTATTTT.

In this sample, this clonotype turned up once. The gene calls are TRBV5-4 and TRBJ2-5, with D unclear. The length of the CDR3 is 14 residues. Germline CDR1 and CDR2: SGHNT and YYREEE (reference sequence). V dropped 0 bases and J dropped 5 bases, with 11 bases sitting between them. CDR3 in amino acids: CASSLASRGETQYF. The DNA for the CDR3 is TGTGCCAGCAGCTTGGCCAGCAGAGGTGAGACCCAGTACTTC. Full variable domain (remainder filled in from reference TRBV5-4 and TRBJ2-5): ETGVTQSPTHLIKTRGQQVTLRCSSQSGHNTVSWYQQALGQGPQFIFQYYREEENGRGNFPPRFSGLQFPNYSSELNVNALELDDSALYLCASSLASRGETQYFGPGTRLLVL.

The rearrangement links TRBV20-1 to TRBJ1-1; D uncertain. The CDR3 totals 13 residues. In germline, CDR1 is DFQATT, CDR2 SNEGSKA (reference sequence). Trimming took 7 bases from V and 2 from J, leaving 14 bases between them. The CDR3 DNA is TGCAGTGGAAGGAGCTCTGGAAACACTGAAGCTTTCTTT. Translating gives CSGRSSGNTEAFF.

CDR3 region: CASRKSGLAGRTGELFF. In nucleotides, the CDR3 is TGCGCCAGCAGAAAGTCCGGACTAGCGGGAAGAACCGGGGAGCTGTTTTTT. The chain couples TRBV5-1 to TRBJ2-2, with 12 nucleotides matching TRBD2. The CDR3 contains 17 residues. Trimming cost V 5 bases and J 5 bases; bases outside gene matches: 10. From germline, CDR1 is SGHRS and CDR2 YFSETQ.

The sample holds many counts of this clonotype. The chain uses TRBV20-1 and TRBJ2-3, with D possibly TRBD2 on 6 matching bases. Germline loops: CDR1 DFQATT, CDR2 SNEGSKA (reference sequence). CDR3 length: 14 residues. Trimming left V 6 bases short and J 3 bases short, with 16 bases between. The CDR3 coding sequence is TGCAGTGCCCGGGACTTCTCACCTACAGATACGCAGTATTTT. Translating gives CSARDFSPTDTQYF.

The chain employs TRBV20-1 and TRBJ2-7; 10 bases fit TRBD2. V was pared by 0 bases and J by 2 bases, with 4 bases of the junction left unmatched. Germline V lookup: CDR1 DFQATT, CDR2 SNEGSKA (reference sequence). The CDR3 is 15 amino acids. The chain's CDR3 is CSARDWLAGAYEQYF. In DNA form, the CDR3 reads TGCAGTGCTAGAGATTGGCTAGCGGGAGCCTACGAGCAGTACTTC.

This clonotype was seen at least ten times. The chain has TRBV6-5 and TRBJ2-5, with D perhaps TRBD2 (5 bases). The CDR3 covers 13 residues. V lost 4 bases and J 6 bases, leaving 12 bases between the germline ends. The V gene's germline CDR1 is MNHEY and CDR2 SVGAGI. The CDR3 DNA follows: TGTGCCAGCAGTTTCTTCGGGAAGCAGACCCAGTACTTC. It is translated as CASSFFGKQTQYF.

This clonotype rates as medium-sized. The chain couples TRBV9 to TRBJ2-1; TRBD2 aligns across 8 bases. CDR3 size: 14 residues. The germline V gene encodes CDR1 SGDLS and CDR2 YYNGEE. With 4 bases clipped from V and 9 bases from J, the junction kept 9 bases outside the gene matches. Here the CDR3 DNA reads TGTGCCAGCAGCTCCACTAGCGGAGGGAGTGAGCAGTTCTTC. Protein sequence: CASSSTSGGSEQFF.

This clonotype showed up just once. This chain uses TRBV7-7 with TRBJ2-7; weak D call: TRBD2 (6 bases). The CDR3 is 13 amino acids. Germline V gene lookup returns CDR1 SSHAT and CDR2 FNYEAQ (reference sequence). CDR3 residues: CASPDTGEYEQYF. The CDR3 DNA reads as TGTGCTAGTCCGGACACGGGAGAATACGAGCAGTACTTC. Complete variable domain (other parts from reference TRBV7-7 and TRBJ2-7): GAGVSQSPRYKVTKRGQDVTLRCDPISSHATLYWYQQALGQGPEFLTYFNYEAQPDKSGLPSDRFSAERPEGSISTLTIQRTEQRDSAMYRCASPDTGEYEQYFGPGTRLTVT.

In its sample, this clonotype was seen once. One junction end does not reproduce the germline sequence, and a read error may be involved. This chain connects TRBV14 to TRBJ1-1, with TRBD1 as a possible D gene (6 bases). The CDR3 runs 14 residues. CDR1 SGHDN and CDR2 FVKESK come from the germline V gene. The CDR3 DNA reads TGTGCCAGCAGCATGAGAAGGGGGGAAACTGAAGCGTTCTTT. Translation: CASSMRRGETEAFF.

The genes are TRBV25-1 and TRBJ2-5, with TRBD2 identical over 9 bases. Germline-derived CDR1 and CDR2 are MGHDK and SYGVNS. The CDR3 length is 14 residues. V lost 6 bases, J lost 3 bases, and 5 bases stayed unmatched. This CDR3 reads CASRDPSGKETQYF. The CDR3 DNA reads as TGTGCCAGCAGAGACCCTAGCGGGAAAGAGACCCAGTACTTC.

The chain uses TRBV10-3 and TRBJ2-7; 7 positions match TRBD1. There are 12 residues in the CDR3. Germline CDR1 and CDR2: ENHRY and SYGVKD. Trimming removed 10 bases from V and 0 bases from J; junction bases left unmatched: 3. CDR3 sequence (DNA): TGTGCCACCGGGGACAGCTCCTACGAGCAGTACTTC. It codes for CATGDSSYEQYF.

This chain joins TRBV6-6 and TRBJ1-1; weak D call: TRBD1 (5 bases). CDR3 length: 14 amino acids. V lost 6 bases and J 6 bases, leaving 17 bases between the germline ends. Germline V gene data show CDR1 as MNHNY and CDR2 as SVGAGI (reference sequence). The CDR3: CASSFRGTDAEAFF. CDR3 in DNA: TGTGCCAGCAGCTTTAGAGGGACCGACGCTGAAGCTTTCTTT.

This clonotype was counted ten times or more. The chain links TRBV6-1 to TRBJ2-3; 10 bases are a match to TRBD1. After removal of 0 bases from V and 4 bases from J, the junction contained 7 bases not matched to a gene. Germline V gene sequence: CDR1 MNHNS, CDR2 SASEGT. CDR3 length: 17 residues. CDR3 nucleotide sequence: TGTGCCAGCAGTGAAGCGCTCGGACAGGGGGGCGCAGATACGCAGTATTTT. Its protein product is CASSEALGQGGADTQYF.

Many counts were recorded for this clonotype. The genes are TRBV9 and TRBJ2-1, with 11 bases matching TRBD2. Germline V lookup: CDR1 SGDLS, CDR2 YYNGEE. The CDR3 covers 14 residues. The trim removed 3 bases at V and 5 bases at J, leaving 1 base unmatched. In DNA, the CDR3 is TGTGCCAGCAGCGAACTAGCGGGAGACAATGAGCAGTTCTTC. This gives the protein CASSELAGDNEQFF.

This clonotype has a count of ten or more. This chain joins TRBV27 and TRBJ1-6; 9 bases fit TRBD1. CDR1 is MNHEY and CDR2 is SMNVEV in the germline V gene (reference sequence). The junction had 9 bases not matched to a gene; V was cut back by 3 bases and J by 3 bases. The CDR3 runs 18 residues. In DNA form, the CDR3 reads TGTGCCAGCAGTTTGACCATACCGACAGGGGGCTATAATTCACCCCTCCACTTT. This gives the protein CASSLTIPTGGYNSPLHF.

CDR3 nucleotides: TGTGCCAGCAGCTTAGGTAGCGGGAGGGCCGACTACAATGAGCAGTTCTTC. Residues: CASSLGSGRADYNEQFF. V gene TRBV7-2 combines with J gene TRBJ2-7, with 11 bases identical to TRBD2. The J call is uncertain, as TRBJ2-1 better fits the DNA end. Germline V gene data show CDR1 as SGHTA and CDR2 as FQGNSA. This CDR3 spans 17 amino acids.

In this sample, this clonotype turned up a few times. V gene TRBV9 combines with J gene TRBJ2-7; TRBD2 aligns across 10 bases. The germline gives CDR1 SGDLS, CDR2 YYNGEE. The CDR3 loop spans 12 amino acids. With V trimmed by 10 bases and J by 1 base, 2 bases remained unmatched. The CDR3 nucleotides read TGTGCCGTAGCGGGAGGATCCTACGAGCAGTACTTC. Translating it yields CAVAGGSYEQYF.

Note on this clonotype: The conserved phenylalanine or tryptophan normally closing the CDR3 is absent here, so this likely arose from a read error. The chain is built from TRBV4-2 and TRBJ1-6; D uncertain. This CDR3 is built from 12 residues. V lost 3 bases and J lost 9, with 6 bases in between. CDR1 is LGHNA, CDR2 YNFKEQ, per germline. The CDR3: CASSHTGSPLHL. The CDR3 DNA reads TGTGCCAGCAGCCACACCGGTTCACCCCTCCACCTT.

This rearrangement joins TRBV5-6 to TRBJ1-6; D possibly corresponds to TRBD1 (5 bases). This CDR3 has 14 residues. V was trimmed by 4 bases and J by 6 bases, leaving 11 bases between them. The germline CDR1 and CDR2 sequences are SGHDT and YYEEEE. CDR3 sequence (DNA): TGTGCCAGCAGCCGTGACAGTCCTAATTCACCCCTCCACTTT. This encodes CASSRDSPNSPLHF. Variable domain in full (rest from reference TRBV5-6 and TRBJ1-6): DAGVTQSPTHLIKTRGQQVTLRCSPKSGHDTVSWYQQALGQGPQFIFQYYEEEERQRGNFPDRFSGHQFPNYSSELNVNALLLGDSALYLCASSRDSPNSPLHFGNGTRLTVT.